This T cell receptor (beta chain) was recorded in a study of shared clonotypes between healthy human individuals. General study results and limits: Non-shared clonotypes were found to have lower generation probabilities than the clonotypes that were shared by all four of the sorted-subset donors.

This table comes from immunoSEQ multiplex PCR, and its TCRdb copy is limited to in-frame clones, with some not included. The sample comprises hundreds of thousands of clones, roughly 96% of which are singletons, and less than 0.12% rests with the top ten. Naive CD8 cells lacked CD45RO and underwent positive selection for CCR7, leaving out terminally differentiated effector memory CD45RA+ cells. The CDR3 loop spans 14 amino acids. V shed 5 bases and J shed 11 bases, with 21 bases lying between them. Germline lookup yields CDR1 LNHDA and CDR2 SQIVND (reference sequence). This clone was seen once. The antigen is undetermined.

Sequencing was carried out using naive CD8+ T cells sorted from blood. The receptor's source is a young woman in good health. The chain has TRBV19 and TRBJ1-2; D is unclear. Here the CDR3 DNA reads TGTGCCAGTAGTCCCCCTGGCACCAGATTAAGTTACACCTTC. Its protein product is CASSPPGTRLSYTF.